This is a list of T cell receptor beta chains from one sample in a study of T cell repertoires in cytomegalovirus infection. TCRdb used MiXCR to reprocess the reads, holding one entry per CDR3 protein. Among approximately 300,000 distinct CDR3 sequences listed, roughly 25% were seen once. These TCRs are of unknown antigen specificity. Sequencing was performed on cultured PBMCs, taken from culture after CMV antigen stimulation. The receptor set was obtained from a human donor in good health (CMV status not recorded). Some clones in this sample may be carry-over from other donors' samples. The CDR3 runs from the conserved cysteine through the conserved F or W. Fields, in order: D gene, J gene, clone size, V gene, CDR3 protein, CDR3 DNA. A D gene is named only where the DNA matches it firmly. Only part of the rows carry a size: once, few, many, or a class if the clone is expanded.

-,TRBJ1-2,many,TRBV7-8,CASSLGFSGYTF,TGTGCCAGCAGCTTAGGGTTCTCTGGCTACACCTTC
TRBD2,TRBJ2-1,-,TRBV10-3,CAISGDSGSSYNEQFF,TGTGCCATCAGTGGAGATAGCGGGAGCTCCTACAATGAGCAGTTCTTC
-,TRBJ2-2,many,TRBV7-2,CASSFSGAPTAGELFF,TGTGCCAGCAGCTTCTCAGGAGCCCCAACGGCTGGGGAGCTGTTTTTT
-,TRBJ2-1,-,TRBV5-4,CASSLESLAGRNEQFF,TGTGCCAGCAGCTTGGAGTCCCTAGCCGGTAGGAATGAGCAGTTCTTC
-,TRBJ2-3,-,TRBV30,CAWEEVLRADTQYF,TGTGCCTGGGAGGAGGTACTGAGGGCAGATACGCAGTATTTT
TRBD2,TRBJ2-1,-,TRBV27,CASSPSTSGSNEQFF,TGTGCCAGCAGTCCCTCGACTAGCGGGAGCAATGAGCAGTTCTTC
TRBD2,TRBJ2-3,-,TRBV28,CASSLLLAASTDTQYF,TGTGCCAGCAGTTTGTTACTAGCGGCTAGCACAGATACGCAGTATTTT
-,TRBJ1-1,few,TRBV6-1,CASSPQENTEAFF,TGTGCCAGCAGCCCACAGGAGAACACTGAAGCTTTCTTT
TRBD2,TRBJ2-1,many,TRBV7-8,CASSLRTSPNEQFF,TGTGCCAGCAGCTTGAGGACTAGTCCCAATGAGCAGTTCTTC
TRBD1,TRBJ2-1,-,TRBV20-1,CSAIIRQGPYNEQFF,TGCAGTGCTATCATTAGACAGGGGCCCTACAATGAGCAGTTCTTC
TRBD1,TRBJ2-3,-,TRBV27,CASSIWTGGDTQYF,TGTGCCAGCAGTATTTGGACAGGGGGAGATACGCAGTATTTT
TRBD2,TRBJ2-5,-,TRBV20-1,CSASRLAGGPSETQYF,TGCAGTGCTAGTCGACTAGCGGGAGGGCCTTCGGAGACCCAGTACTTC
-,TRBJ2-1,few,TRBV7-9,CASSLEGWWESPHNEQFF,TGTGCCAGCAGCTTAGAAGGTTGGTGGGAAAGTCCCCACAATGAGCAGTTCTTC
TRBD2,TRBJ2-1,-,TRBV14,CASSPLAGQVNEQFF,TGTGCCAGCAGCCCACTAGCGGGCCAGGTAAATGAGCAGTTCTTC
-,TRBJ1-4,-,TRBV12-3/TRBV12-4,CASRTGFNEKLFF,TGTGCCAGCAGGACAGGCTTTAATGAAAAACTGTTTTTT
-,TRBJ2-1,few,TRBV30,CAFQRVGSYNEQFF,TGTGCCTTTCAACGGGTCGGCTCCTACAATGAGCAGTTCTTC
-,TRBJ2-5,-,TRBV24-1,CATSDPQGPPETQYF,TGTGCCACCAGTGATCCGCAGGGACCTCCGGAGACCCAGTACTTC
-,TRBJ2-3,-,TRBV4-2,CASSQDRGDTQYF,TGTGCCAGCAGCCAAGATAGGGGTGATACGCAGTATTTT
-,TRBJ1-1,-,TRBV12-5,CASGFRFRIDTEAFF,TGTGCTAGTGGTTTTAGGTTTAGGATAGACACTGAAGCTTTCTTT
TRBD1,TRBJ2-2,-,TRBV7-6,CPSSPRTGPGEGTGELFF,TGTCCTAGCAGCCCGAGGACAGGCCCCGGCGAAGGGACCGGGGAGCTGTTTTTT
-,TRBJ1-1,-,TRBV12-3/TRBV12-4,CASRPQGLREAFF,TGTGCCAGCAGACCCCAGGGGCTTCGGGAAGCTTTCTTT
-,TRBJ2-5,-,TRBV7-2,CASSLVGSETETQYF,TGTGCCAGCAGCTTAGTAGGATCCGAGACAGAGACCCAGTACTTC
TRBD2,TRBJ2-3,-,TRBV14,CASSREGGPLNWAQYF,TGTGCCAGCAGCCGGGAGGGAGGGCCGCTTAATTGGGCGCAGTATTTT
-,TRBJ2-7,few,TRBV28,CASSLLGVEQYF,TGTGCCAGCAGTTTATTGGGGGTAGAGCAGTACTTC
-,TRBJ1-2,-,TRBV19,CASSTPGQANYGYTF,TGTGCCAGTAGCACCCCGGGGCAAGCTAACTATGGCTACACCTTC
-,TRBJ2-7,many,TRBV6-2/TRBV6-3,CASSSSLLRTNEQYF,TGTGCCAGCAGCTCCAGCCTACTAAGGACGAACGAGCAGTACTTC
TRBD2,TRBJ2-3,-,TRBV4-2,CASSQGQAGGPTDTQYF,TGTGCCAGCAGCCAAGGTCAAGCGGGAGGGCCTACAGATACGCAGTATTTT
-,TRBJ1-6,many,TRBV7-2,CASSLGGNSPLHF,TGTGCCAGCAGTTTAGGGGGTAATTCACCCCTCCACTTT
TRBD1,TRBJ2-7,few,TRBV6-2/TRBV6-3,CASSYSSRGQSASYEQYF,TGTGCCAGCAGTTACTCGTCTAGGGGACAGTCGGCGAGCTACGAGCAGTACTTC
-,TRBJ1-2,many,TRBV7-2,CASSLAPQDYGYTF,TGTGCCAGCAGCTTAGCCCCCCAGGATTATGGCTACACCTTC
-,TRBJ1-2,-,TRBV7-8,CASSVNSGAVSGYTF,TGTGCCAGCAGCGTCAACAGTGGGGCAGTCTCGGGCTACACCTTC